The entry that follows covers one T cell receptor (beta chain) sequence. What it recognizes is unknown. The entry originates in a study of T cell responses to AZD1222 COVID-19 vaccine. Findings and limits, study-wide: Rises in breadth and depth of Spike-specific TCRs came after two AZD1222 doses. Possibly, clonal diversity was underestimated; donors were largely white British and included more females. CD4 TCRs covered the whole spike, strongest at regions 160-218 and 743-854.

The assay was immunoSEQ multiplex PCR, and TCRdb's table has in-frame clones only and misses some. Counted here are some 96,000 clones, more than 70% occurring once; the ten biggest clones make up roughly 4.2%. CDR1 SGHNT and CDR2 YYREEE come from the germline V gene (reference sequence). Trimming cost V 1 base and J 4 bases; bases outside gene matches: 2. CDR3 length: 14 residues. This receptor was identified in an adult in good health. The rearrangement links TRBV5-4 to TRBJ2-3; 8 nucleotides align to TRBD2. This material consisted of peripheral blood, taken on day 0 of MenACWY control vaccination. CDR3: CASSLRGGSDTQYF. The DNA for the CDR3 is TGTGCCAGCAGCTTGCGGGGGGGCTCAGATACGCAGTATTTT.